One sample yielded the 20 T cell receptor beta chains listed below, sequenced in a study of early stage breast cancer tumors. Clones were sequenced by immunoSEQ multiplex PCR, and TCRdb holds only the in-frame ones, with some missing. The sample yields some 4,500 clones, about 56% seen once. The source material was breast tumor tissue. These receptors all stem from a person aged 50-59 years with breast cancer.

V is TRBV19 and J is TRBJ2-5; D might be TRBD2 (5 bases). Germline CDR1 and CDR2: LNHDA and SQIVND (reference sequence). Trimming cost V 6 bases and J 7 bases, with 15 bases left between them. This CDR3 spans 13 amino acids. This chain's CDR3 is CASRTGKVGTQYF. CDR3 nucleotide sequence: TGTGCCAGTAGAACGGGAAAGGTGGGGACCCAGTACTTC.

A remark on this clone: The junction departs from the called germline gene at one end, perhaps through a read error. This chain links TRBV7-7 with TRBJ2-5; weak D call: TRBD2 (6 bases). Per germline, CDR1 SSHAT and CDR2 FNYEAQ (reference sequence). The CDR3 spans 16 residues. The CDR3 loop is CASSLDRAGSQETQYF. The CDR3 DNA is TGTGCTAGCAGCCTCGACCGGGCGGGGAGCCAAGAGACCCAGTACTTC.

This clone was observed once. The V gene is TRBV6-5, the J gene TRBJ2-7; 9 bases map to TRBD2. Trimming took 6 bases from V and 1 from J; bases not matched to a gene: 7. Germline V gene lookup returns CDR1 MNHEY and CDR2 SVGAGI. This CDR3 comprises 15 residues. CDR3 protein: CASRVSGGSSYEQYV. The DNA for the CDR3 is TGTGCCAGCAGAGTAAGCGGGGGGTCTTCCTACGAGCAGTACGTC.

This clone is medium-sized (0.01 to 0.1%) by share. The chain links TRBV27 to TRBJ2-5; no clear D. V dropped 4 bases and J dropped 4 bases, with 16 bases sitting between them. The CDR3 runs to 15 residues. Germline assignment: CDR1 MNHEY and CDR2 SMNVEV (reference sequence). CDR3 DNA: TGTGCCAGCAGTTCCTACGACTCTGTGACAGAGACCCAGTACTTC. Translated, it gives CASSSYDSVTETQYF.

This clone is large by share. V is TRBV11-3 and J is TRBJ2-7; 9 bases are shared with TRBD1. The length of the CDR3 is 15 residues. With V trimmed by 5 bases and J by 3 bases, 8 bases remained unmatched. Germline CDR1 reads SGHNT; CDR2 reads YENEEA. CDR3 DNA sequence: TGTGCCAGCAGCGCATCCGGGACAGGGAACTACGAGCAGTACTTC. Its protein is CASSASGTGNYEQYF.

The chain combines TRBV7-6 with TRBJ1-1, with 7 bases identical to TRBD1. Trimming cost V 5 bases and J 4 bases; bases outside gene matches: 7. The CDR3 is 14 amino acids. Germline V gene lookup returns CDR1 SGHVS and CDR2 FNYEAQ. DNA for the CDR3: TGTGCCAGCAGCCTACAGGGGTTTGGCACTGAAGCTTTCTTT. Translating it yields CASSLQGFGTEAFF.

Notes on this clone: One junction end does not reproduce the germline sequence, and a read error may be involved. J is TRBJ1-4 and V is TRBV28; TRBD1 matches 8 bases. The CDR3 consists of 14 residues. Germline V gene lookup returns CDR1 MDHEN and CDR2 SYDVKM. In DNA form, the CDR3 reads TGTGCCAGCAGTTTTCAGGGGGCTAAAGAAAAACTGTTTTTT. Translating gives CASSFQGAKEKLFF.

This chain connects TRBV5-1 to TRBJ2-3; D not resolved. Germline lookup yields CDR1 SGHRS and CDR2 YFSETQ. V gave up 1 base and J gave up 4 bases, with 10 bases separating them. The CDR3 runs 14 residues. In DNA form, the CDR3 reads TGCGCCAGCAGCTTGTTCGGCCCCGCAGATACGCAGTATTTT. Its protein product is CASSLFGPADTQYF. Supplemented by reference TRBV5-1 and TRBJ2-3, the full variable domain reads KAGVTQTPRYLIKTRGQQVTLSCSPISGHRSVSWYQQTPGQGLQFLFEYFSETQRNKGNFPGRFSGRQFSNSRSEMNVSTLELGDSALYLCASSLFGPADTQYFGPGTRLTVL.

The gene calls are TRBV4-1 and TRBJ2-5; TRBD2 is a possible D gene (6 bases). The CDR3 is 16 residues long. V gave up 3 bases and J gave up 5 bases, with 19 bases separating them. CDR1 and CDR2 from the germline V gene are MGHRA and YSYEKL. CDR3 DNA: TGCGCCAGCAGCCACCAGACGGCGGGAAACAGTGAGACCCAGTACTTC. Protein product: CASSHQTAGNSETQYF.

This chain uses TRBV30 with TRBJ2-4; 12 bases map to TRBD1. The junction had 6 bases not matched to a gene; V was cut back by 3 bases and J by 9 bases. The CDR3 length is 14 residues. Germline V CDR1 and CDR2: GTSNPN, SVGIG (reference sequence). The CDR3 spells CAWSKGQGAGIQYF. CDR3 nucleotides: TGTGCCTGGAGCAAGGGACAGGGGGCTGGCATTCAGTACTTC.

This clone was observed once. V and J are TRBV5-6 and TRBJ1-2; D is unresolved. The CDR3 has 14 residues. V lost 2 bases, J lost 0 bases, and 8 bases lay in between. In germline, CDR1 is SGHDT, CDR2 YYEEEE. CDR3 nucleotides: TGTGCCAGCAGCTTCGACCGAGCTAACTATGGCTACACCTTC. It yields the protein CASSFDRANYGYTF.

V gene TRBV29-1 combines with J gene TRBJ2-1, with D possibly TRBD2 on 7 matching bases. V lost 3 bases, J lost 8 bases, and 17 bases lay in between. Germline V gives CDR1 SQVTM, CDR2 ANQGSEA. CDR3 length equals 14 residues. CDR3 DNA: TGCAGCGTTGAGGGTGGGGGGGCTCTCGATGAGCAGTTCTTC. The encoded protein is CSVEGGGALDEQFF.

The chain is built from TRBV7-2 and TRBJ2-3, with D hard to call. Trimming removed 5 bases at V and 2 bases at J, with 5 bases between. The germline V gene encodes CDR1 SGHTA and CDR2 FQGNSA. CDR3 length: 12 residues. The CDR3 loop is CASSLYTDTQYF. In DNA, the CDR3 is TGTGCCAGCAGCCTCTACACAGATACGCAGTATTTT.

This chain links TRBV2 with TRBJ1-1; D call uncertain. With 0 bases removed from V and 2 bases from J, the gap between germline ends came to 7 bases. The germline V gene has CDR1 SNHLY and CDR2 FYNNEI. The CDR3 has 14 amino acids. The CDR3 region is CASSEARFNTEAFF. The DNA of the CDR3 is TGTGCCAGCAGTGAAGCGCGATTTAACACTGAAGCTTTCTTT.

The V gene is TRBV7-9, the J gene TRBJ2-4; D possibly uses TRBD1 or TRBD2 (5 bases each). Germline CDR1 is SEHNR and CDR2 is FQNEAQ (reference sequence). The CDR3 is 12 amino acids. Trimming shortened V by 9 bases and J by 1 base, and 7 bases separated the two germline ends. The DNA for the CDR3 is TGTGCCAGGAGGGGTGCCAAAAACATTCAGTACTTC. The encoded protein is CARRGAKNIQYF.

The chain recombines TRBV25-1 with TRBJ2-5; D remains unclear. This CDR3 spans 11 amino acids. Per germline, CDR1 MGHDK and CDR2 SYGVNS. V shed 7 bases and J shed 8 bases, with 11 bases lying between them. The CDR3 nucleotides are TGTGCCAGCATCCTAGGTGGAACCCAGTACTTC. Its protein product is CASILGGTQYF.

The V and J genes are TRBV9 and TRBJ2-7, with 10 bases lining up with TRBD1. This CDR3 comprises 13 residues. Germline assignment: CDR1 SGDLS and CDR2 YYNGEE. CDR3 in amino acids: CAGSPGTGDEQYV. The CDR3 nucleotides read TGTGCCGGCAGTCCCGGGACAGGGGACGAGCAGTACGTC.

V is TRBV19 and J is TRBJ2-5; TRBD1 matches at 8 bases. V shed 5 bases, J shed 5 bases, and the junction held 19 bases outside the gene matches. Germline V gene lookup returns CDR1 LNHDA and CDR2 SQIVND (reference sequence). The CDR3 covers 18 residues. The CDR3 DNA sequence: TGTGCCAGTAGTGCCTTCAACCCCTCCACAGGGGGGAAGGAGACCCAGTACTTC. Protein: CASSAFNPSTGGKETQYF. The whole variable domain, remainder taken from reference TRBV19 and TRBJ2-5, is DGGITQSPKYLFRKEGQNVTLSCEQNLNHDAMYWYRQDPGQGLRLIYYSQIVNDFQKGDIAEGYSVSREKKESFPLTVTSAQKNPTAFYLCASSAFNPSTGGKETQYFGPGTRLLVL.

This chain joins TRBV29-1 and TRBJ1-1; no definite D call. The CDR3 loop spans 14 amino acids. The V end lost 4 bases, the J end lost 4 bases, and 16 bases lay between the germline ends. Germline CDR1 is SQVTM and CDR2 is ANQGSEA. Here the CDR3 reads CSVVGELVVTEAFF. CDR3 DNA sequence: TGCAGCGTTGTAGGTGAGCTGGTGGTCACTGAAGCTTTCTTT.

V gene TRBV9 combines with J gene TRBJ1-2; D gene ambiguous. Deletions cut 6 bases from V and 4 bases from J, with 10 bases between. The CDR3 spans 12 residues. Germline V lookup: CDR1 SGDLS, CDR2 YYNGEE. The CDR3 sequence is CASTSGGYGYTF. The CDR3 DNA reads as TGTGCCAGCACTTCGGGAGGCTATGGCTACACCTTC.